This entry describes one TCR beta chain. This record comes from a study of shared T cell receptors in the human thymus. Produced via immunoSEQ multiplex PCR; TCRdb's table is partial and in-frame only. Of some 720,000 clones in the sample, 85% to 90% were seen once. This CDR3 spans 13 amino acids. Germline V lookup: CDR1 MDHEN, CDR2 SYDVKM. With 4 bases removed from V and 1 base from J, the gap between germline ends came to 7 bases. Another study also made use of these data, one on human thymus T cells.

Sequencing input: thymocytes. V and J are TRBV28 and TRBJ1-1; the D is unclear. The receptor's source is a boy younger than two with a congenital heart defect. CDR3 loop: CASSSTGNTEAFF. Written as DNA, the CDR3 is TGTGCCAGCAGTTCAACTGGGAACACTGAAGCTTTCTTT.